This paragraph reports one T cell receptor (beta chain). Its antigen is unknown. Deletions cut 1 base from V and 7 bases from J, with 14 bases between. CDR1 is MNHNS and CDR2 is SASEGT in the germline V gene. This CDR3 has 15 amino acids. The entry originates in a study of T cells in localized non-small cell lung cancer. Profiled with immunoSEQ multiplex PCR; TCRdb holds only in-frame clones, not every one. This sample carries roughly 61,000 clones, around 81% of them seen once, and the ten largest clones take just over 4.5%. Overall study findings and caveats: Turning up in adjacent lung were a median 57 of the top 100 tumor clones. Sequence data derive from only one tumor region, so heterogeneity remains possible. Elevated blood T cell density was associated with longer overall survival. The greatest T cell clonality was found in uninvolved adjacent lung (higher than in tumor).

Sequences were derived from PBMCs, sampled before any cancer treatment. The chain has TRBV6-1 and TRBJ2-1; a weak D match, TRBD2 (6 bases). This receptor was taken from a man between 40 and 70 years old with stage II lung adenocarcinoma. In DNA, the CDR3 is TGTGCCAGCAGTGAAGGGATAGCGGTGGGGAATGAGCAGTTCTTC. Translation gives CASSEGIAVGNEQFF.